This TCR beta chain was observed in a study of Ad26.COV2.S vaccination and SARS-CoV-2 variants. Generated by immunoSEQ multiplex PCR, the TCRdb table keeps only in-frame clones and is missing some. The repertoire holds fewer than 400,000 clones, with approximately 80% as singletons. Treatment given: approximately 18 received Ad26.COV2.S at low or high dose, single or two shots; several received placebo; per-sample allocation not given. Following the first vaccine or placebo injection, samples were taken on day 63. The germline gives CDR1 LNHDA, CDR2 SQIVND (reference sequence). There are 15 residues in the CDR3. Trimming removed 3 bases from V and 0 bases from J, with 11 bases in between.

This specimen consisted of peripheral blood, obtained in a trial of Ad26.COV2.S vaccine versus placebo. V is TRBV19 and J is TRBJ1-2; tentative D call: TRBD1 (5 bases). The origin of this receptor is a person aged 18 to 59 who received the Ad26.COV2.S COVID-19 vaccine or a placebo. CDR3 DNA: TGTGCCAGTAGTATCTTGGCAGGGTCTAACTATGGCTACACCTTC. Protein: CASSILAGSNYGYTF.